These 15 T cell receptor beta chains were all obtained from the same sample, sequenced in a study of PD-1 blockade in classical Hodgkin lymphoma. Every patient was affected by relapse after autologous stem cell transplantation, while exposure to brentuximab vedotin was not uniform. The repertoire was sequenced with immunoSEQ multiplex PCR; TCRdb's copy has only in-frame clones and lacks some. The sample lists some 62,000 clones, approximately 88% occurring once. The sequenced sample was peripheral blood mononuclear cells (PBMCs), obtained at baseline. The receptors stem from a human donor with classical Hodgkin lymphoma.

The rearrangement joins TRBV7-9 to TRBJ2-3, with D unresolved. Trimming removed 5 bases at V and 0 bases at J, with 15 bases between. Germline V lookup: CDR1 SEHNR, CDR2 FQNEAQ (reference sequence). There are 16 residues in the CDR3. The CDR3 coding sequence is TGTGCCAGCAGCGGTCCGCTGGACGCGAGCACAGATACGCAGTATTTT. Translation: CASSGPLDASTDTQYF.

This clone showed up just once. CDR3 residues: CASSLGLAGTDTQYF. DNA of the CDR3: TGTGCCAGCAGTCTCGGACTAGCGGGGACGGATACGCAGTATTTT. V and J are TRBV2 and TRBJ2-3; TRBD2 matches at 12 bases. Germline V gene sequence: CDR1 SNHLY, CDR2 FYNNEI. The ends lost 5 bases at V and 6 bases at J; junction bases unmatched: 6. CDR3 size: 15 residues.

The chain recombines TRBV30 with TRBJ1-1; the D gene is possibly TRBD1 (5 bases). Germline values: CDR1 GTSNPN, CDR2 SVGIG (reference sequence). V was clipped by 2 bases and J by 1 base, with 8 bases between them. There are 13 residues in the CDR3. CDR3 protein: CAWSPDRNTEAFF. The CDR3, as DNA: TGTGCCTGGAGTCCCGACAGGAACACTGAAGCTTTCTTT.

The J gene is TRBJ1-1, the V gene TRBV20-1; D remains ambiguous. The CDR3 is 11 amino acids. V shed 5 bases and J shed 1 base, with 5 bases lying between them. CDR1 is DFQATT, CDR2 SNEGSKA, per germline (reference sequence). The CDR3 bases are TGCAGTGCTCAGAGGAACACTGAAGCTTTCTTT. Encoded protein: CSAQRNTEAFF.

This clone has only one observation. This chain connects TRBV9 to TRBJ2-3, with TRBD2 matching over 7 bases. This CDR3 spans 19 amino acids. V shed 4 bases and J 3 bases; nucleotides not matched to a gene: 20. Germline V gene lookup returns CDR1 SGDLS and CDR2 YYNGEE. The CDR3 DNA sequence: TGTGCCAGCAGCCCCGGGTTTCGCGGGGGTCGAGGACCTACAGATACGCAGTATTTT. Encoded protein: CASSPGFRGGRGPTDTQYF.

The CDR3 protein is CASSTGQVNNEQFF. For the CDR3, the DNA is TGTGCCAGCAGCACGGGACAGGTCAACAATGAGCAGTTCTTC. This chain links TRBV5-4 with TRBJ2-1; 8 nucleotides match TRBD1. V dropped 4 bases and J dropped 5; count of bases not matched to a gene: 5. CDR1 SGHNT and CDR2 YYREEE come from the germline V gene (reference sequence). The CDR3 has 14 residues.

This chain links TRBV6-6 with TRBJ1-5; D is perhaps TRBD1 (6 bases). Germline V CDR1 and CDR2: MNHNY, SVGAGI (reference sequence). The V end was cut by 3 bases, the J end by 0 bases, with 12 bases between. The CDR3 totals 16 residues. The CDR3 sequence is CASSYGRGYSNQPQHF. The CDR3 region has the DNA TGTGCCAGCAGTTATGGCAGGGGTTATAGCAATCAGCCCCAGCATTTT.

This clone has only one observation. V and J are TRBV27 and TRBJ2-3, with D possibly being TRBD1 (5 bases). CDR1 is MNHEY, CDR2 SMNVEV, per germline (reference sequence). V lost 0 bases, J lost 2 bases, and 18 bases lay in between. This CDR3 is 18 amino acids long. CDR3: CASSLSVTGSLATDTQYF. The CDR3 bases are TGTGCCAGCAGTTTATCAGTCACAGGCAGTCTCGCCACAGATACGCAGTATTTT.

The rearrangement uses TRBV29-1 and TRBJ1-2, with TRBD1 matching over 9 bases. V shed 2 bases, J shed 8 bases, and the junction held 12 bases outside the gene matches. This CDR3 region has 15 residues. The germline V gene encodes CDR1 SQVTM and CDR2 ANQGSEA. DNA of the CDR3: TGCAGCGTTGAACCCTCCGACAGGGGGTTGGAGGGCTACACCTTC. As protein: CSVEPSDRGLEGYTF. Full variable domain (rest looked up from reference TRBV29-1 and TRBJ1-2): SAVISQKPSRDICQRGTSLTIQCQVDSQVTMMFWYRQQPGQSLTLIATANQGSEATYESGFVIDKFPISRPNLTFSTLTVSNMSPEDSSIYLCSVEPSDRGLEGYTFGSGTRLTVV.

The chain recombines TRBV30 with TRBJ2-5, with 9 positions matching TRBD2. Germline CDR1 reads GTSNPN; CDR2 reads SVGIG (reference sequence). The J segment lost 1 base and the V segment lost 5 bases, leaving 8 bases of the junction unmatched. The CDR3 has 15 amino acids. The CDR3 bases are TGTGCCTGGGGCGGGACTAGCTTAATCCAAGAGACCCAGTACTTC. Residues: CAWGGTSLIQETQYF. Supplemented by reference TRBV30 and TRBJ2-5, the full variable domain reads SQTIHQWPATLVQPVGSPLSLECTVEGTSNPNLYWYRQAAGRGLQLLFYSVGIGQISSEVPQNLSASRPQDRQFILSSKKLLLSDSGFYLCAWGGTSLIQETQYFGPGTRLLVL.

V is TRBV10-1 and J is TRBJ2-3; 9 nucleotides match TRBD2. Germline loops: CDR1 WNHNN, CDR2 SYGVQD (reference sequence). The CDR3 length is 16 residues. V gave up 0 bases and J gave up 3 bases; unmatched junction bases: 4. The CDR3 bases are TGCGCCAGCAGTGAGTCGCCGAGCGGGGGGACAGATACGCAGTATTTT. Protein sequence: CASSESPSGGTDTQYF.

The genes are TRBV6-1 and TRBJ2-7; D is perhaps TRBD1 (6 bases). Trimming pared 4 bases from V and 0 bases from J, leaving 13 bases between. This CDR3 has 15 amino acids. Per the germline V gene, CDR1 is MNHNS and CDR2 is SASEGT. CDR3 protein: CASSVSTGSSYEQYF. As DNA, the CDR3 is TGTGCCAGCAGTGTAAGTACAGGGTCCTCCTACGAGCAGTACTTC.

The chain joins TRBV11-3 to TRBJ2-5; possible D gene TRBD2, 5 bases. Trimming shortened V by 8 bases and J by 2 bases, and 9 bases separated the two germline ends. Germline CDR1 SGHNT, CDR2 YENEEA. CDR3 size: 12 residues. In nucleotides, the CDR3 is TGTGCCAGCTCTCGAGGGCAAGAGACCCAGTACTTC. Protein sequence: CASSRGQETQYF.

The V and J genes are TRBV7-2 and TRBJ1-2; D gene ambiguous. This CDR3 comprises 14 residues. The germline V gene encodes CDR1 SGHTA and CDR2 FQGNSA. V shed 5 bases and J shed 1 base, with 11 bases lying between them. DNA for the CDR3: TGTGCCAGCAGCCCGACCGTGCGTAACTATGGCTACACCTTC. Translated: CASSPTVRNYGYTF.

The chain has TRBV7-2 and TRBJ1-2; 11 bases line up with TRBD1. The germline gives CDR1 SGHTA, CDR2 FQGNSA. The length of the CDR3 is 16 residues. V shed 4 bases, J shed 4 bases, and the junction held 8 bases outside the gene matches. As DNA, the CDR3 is TGTGCCAGCAGCTCCCCGGGACAGGGGGTGAGCTATGGCTACACCTTC. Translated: CASSSPGQGVSYGYTF.